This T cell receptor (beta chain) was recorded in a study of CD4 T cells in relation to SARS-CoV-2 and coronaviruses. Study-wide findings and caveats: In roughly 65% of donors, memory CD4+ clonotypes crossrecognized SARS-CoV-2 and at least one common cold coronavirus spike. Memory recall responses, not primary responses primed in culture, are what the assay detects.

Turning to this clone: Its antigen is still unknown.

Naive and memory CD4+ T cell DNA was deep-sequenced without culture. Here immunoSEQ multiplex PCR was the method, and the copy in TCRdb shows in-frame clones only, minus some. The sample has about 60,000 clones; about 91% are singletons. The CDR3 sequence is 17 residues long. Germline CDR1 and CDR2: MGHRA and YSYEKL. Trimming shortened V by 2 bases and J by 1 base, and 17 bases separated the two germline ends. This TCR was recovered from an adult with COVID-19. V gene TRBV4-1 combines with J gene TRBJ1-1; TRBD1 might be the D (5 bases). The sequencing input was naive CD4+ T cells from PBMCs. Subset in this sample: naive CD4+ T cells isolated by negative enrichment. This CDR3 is CASSQLLRGTKNTEAFF. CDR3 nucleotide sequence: TGCGCCAGCAGCCAACTCTTGAGAGGGACCAAGAACACTGAAGCTTTCTTT.